These 29 T cell receptor beta chains share one sample of origin, sequenced in a study of cytomegalovirus exposure and HLA in healthy donors. The PCR ran on 60 Vbeta and 13 Jbeta primers. The table came from immunoSEQ multiplex PCR; TCRdb's copy has only in-frame clones and leaves some out. Counted here are more than 150,000 clones, about 75% occurring once; the ten biggest clones make up about 8%. Sequences were obtained from PBMCs. These receptor sequences come from a woman aged 40 to 50 in good health and CMV-seropositive.

The chain combines TRBV25-1 with TRBJ2-1; TRBD1 is a possible D gene (6 bases). This CDR3 region has 13 residues. The V gene lost 6 bases and the J gene lost 3 bases, with 9 bases spanning the gap. Germline V CDR1 and CDR2: MGHDK, SYGVNS. CDR3 in amino acids: CASRDSIYNEQFF. DNA of the CDR3: TGTGCCAGCAGGGACAGCATCTACAATGAGCAGTTCTTC.

This clone was recorded once. The chain employs TRBV19 and TRBJ2-7; no reliable D call. This CDR3 has 15 amino acids. Germline V lookup: CDR1 LNHDA, CDR2 SQIVND (reference sequence). V lost 1 base to trimming and J lost 2 bases, with 12 bases between them. The CDR3 nucleotides read TGTGCCAGTAGTATAGCAGCGCCTATACCCTACGAGCAGTACTTC. As protein: CASSIAAPIPYEQYF.

This clone was found a few times. This chain joins TRBV2 and TRBJ2-1; D ambiguous. The germline V gene encodes CDR1 SNHLY and CDR2 FYNNEI. Trimming removed 7 bases at V and 2 bases at J, with 9 bases between. This CDR3 is 13 amino acids long. CDR3 sequence (DNA): TGTGCCAGCAAAGCGTCAACCTACAATGAGCAGTTCTTC. Residues: CASKASTYNEQFF.

The chain recombines TRBV5-1 with TRBJ2-6; 7 bases fit TRBD1. Trimming took 4 bases from V and 5 from J; bases not matched to a gene: 6. CDR1 is SGHRS, CDR2 YFSETQ, per germline. CDR3 size: 15 residues. CDR3 residues: CASSTGQLRANVLTF. DNA of the CDR3: TGCGCCAGCAGCACGGGACAGCTCAGGGCCAACGTCCTGACTTTC.

The chain carries TRBV19 and TRBJ1-5; D unclear. This CDR3 has 15 amino acids. Germline V gene sequence: CDR1 LNHDA, CDR2 SQIVND (reference sequence). V was clipped by 0 bases and J by 7 bases, with 13 bases between them. CDR3 nucleotide sequence: TGTGCCAGTAGTATAGAACGGACCTCGGGACAGCCCCAGCATTTT. It specifies CASSIERTSGQPQHF.

V is TRBV19 and J is TRBJ1-5; D is perhaps TRBD1 (5 bases). CDR1 LNHDA and CDR2 SQIVND come from the germline V gene (reference sequence). Trimming shortened V by 6 bases and J by 2 bases, and 17 bases separated the two germline ends. The length of the CDR3 is 16 residues. The CDR3 sequence is CASSTQGLRGNQPQHF. In DNA, the CDR3 is TGTGCCAGTAGCACCCAGGGACTCAGGGGCAATCAGCCCCAGCATTTT.

The chain is built from TRBV19 and TRBJ1-2, with D unresolved. Germline-derived CDR1 and CDR2 are LNHDA and SQIVND (reference sequence). The CDR3 spans 12 residues. Trimming removed 3 bases from V and 8 bases from J, with 10 bases in between. For the CDR3, the DNA is TGTGCCAGTAGTATGGGCAGTGGGGGCTACACCTTC. It encodes CASSMGSGGYTF.

V and J are TRBV5-1 and TRBJ1-3, with 7 bases matching TRBD1. The CDR3 spans 15 residues. With 2 bases clipped from V and 0 bases from J, the junction kept 2 bases outside the gene matches. In germline, CDR1 is SGHRS, CDR2 YFSETQ. Here the CDR3 DNA reads TGCGCCAGCAGCTTATCAGGGGGCTCTGGAAACACCATATATTTT. This gives the protein CASSLSGGSGNTIYF. The full variable domain, in which reference TRBV5-1 and TRBJ1-3 provide the parts outside the CDR3, is KAGVTQTPRYLIKTRGQQVTLSCSPISGHRSVSWYQQTPGQGLQFLFEYFSETQRNKGNFPGRFSGRQFSNSRSEMNVSTLELGDSALYLCASSLSGGSGNTIYFGEGSWLTVV.

This chain joins TRBV19 and TRBJ2-1; 8 positions agree with TRBD2. Per germline, CDR1 LNHDA and CDR2 SQIVND (reference sequence). This CDR3 contains 14 residues. The CDR3 DNA is TGTGCTACCAGACCGGGAGGGCCGGGGAATGAGCAGTTCTTC. Its protein product is CATRPGGPGNEQFF.

The CDR3 nucleotides are TGTGCCAGCAGTTTGGTGGCCGCGGGAGAGCAGTACTTC. This encodes CASSLVAAGEQYF. The J gene is TRBJ2-7, the V gene TRBV27, with a tentative D call TRBD2 (6 bases). The CDR3 covers 13 residues. The germline CDR1 and CDR2 sequences are MNHEY and SMNVEV (reference sequence). The V gene lost 3 bases and the J gene lost 7 bases, with 13 bases spanning the gap.

This sequence joins TRBV28 and TRBJ1-3; D is undetermined. Between the trimmed V and J ends, which lost 9 bases and 4 bases, there was a span of 16 bases. The V gene's germline CDR1 is MDHEN and CDR2 SYDVKM. This CDR3 is built from 14 residues. Here the CDR3 reads CASDPGGNGNTIYF. As DNA, the CDR3 is TGTGCCAGTGACCCTGGAGGGAACGGAAACACCATATATTTT.

The J gene is TRBJ2-6, the V gene TRBV6-1; a possible D gene is TRBD1 (5 bases). Germline values: CDR1 MNHNS, CDR2 SASEGT. The V gene lost 1 base and the J gene lost 4 bases, with 14 bases spanning the gap. The CDR3 runs 17 residues. The CDR3 coding sequence is TGTGCCAGCAGTGAAGACAGGCGCTTGGGGGGGGCCAACGTCCTGACTTTC. Protein: CASSEDRRLGGANVLTF.

The chain uses TRBV27 and TRBJ2-3; no reliable D call. Trimming removed 0 bases from V and 4 bases from J, with 8 bases in between. CDR3 length equals 14 residues. Germline V CDR1 and CDR2: MNHEY, SMNVEV (reference sequence). CDR3: CASSLSPDSDTQYF. CDR3 in DNA: TGTGCCAGCAGTTTATCCCCAGATTCAGATACGCAGTATTTT.

This chain joins TRBV5-1 and TRBJ2-7; 9 bases match TRBD1. J was trimmed by 7 bases and V by 0 bases; bases with no gene match: 5. The germline V gene encodes CDR1 SGHRS and CDR2 YFSETQ. There are 14 residues in the CDR3. This chain's CDR3 is CASSLGDRVWEQYF. In nucleotides, the CDR3 is TGCGCCAGCAGCTTGGGGGACAGGGTTTGGGAGCAGTACTTC.

This sequence joins TRBV27 and TRBJ2-7, with 12 bases fitting TRBD2. The V gene's germline CDR1 is MNHEY and CDR2 SMNVEV (reference sequence). The V and J ends lost 0 bases and 0 bases, in that order; junction bases with no gene match: 15. The CDR3 contains 21 residues. CDR3 coding DNA: TGTGCCAGCAGTTTATCGAAAGGGAGTGGGACTAGCGGGCGGAGCTCCTACGAGCAGTACTTC. This codes for CASSLSKGSGTSGRSSYEQYF.

The chain's CDR3 is CAWRRGPGELFF. The CDR3 DNA reads TGTGCCTGGAGAAGGGGTCCCGGGGAGCTGTTTTTT. V gene TRBV30 combines with J gene TRBJ2-2, with D perhaps matching TRBD1 (5 bases). The germline gives CDR1 GTSNPN, CDR2 SVGIG (reference sequence). This CDR3 has 12 amino acids. V gave up 3 bases and J gave up 6 bases, with 8 bases separating them.

V usage is TRBV11-2 and J usage is TRBJ2-7; 10 nucleotides agree with TRBD1. Looked up from germline, CDR1 is SGHAT and CDR2 is FQNNGV. The CDR3 is 18 residues long. The V and J ends lost 5 bases and 5 bases, in that order; junction bases with no gene match: 18. The CDR3 loop is CASSVESPLGQGHDEQYF. The CDR3 nucleotides read TGTGCCAGCAGCGTTGAATCCCCCCTGGGACAGGGGCACGACGAGCAGTACTTC.

CDR3: CASSLSRAGSNEQFF. The CDR3 DNA follows: TGTGCCAGCAGCTTGTCCCGGGCGGGGAGTAATGAGCAGTTCTTC. The J gene is TRBJ2-1, the V gene TRBV5-4, with D tentatively TRBD2 (6 bases). CDR3 length: 15 amino acids. The V gene's germline CDR1 is SGHNT and CDR2 YYREEE (reference sequence). With 1 base removed from V and 7 bases from J, the gap between germline ends came to 15 bases. The full variable domain, completed using reference TRBV5-4 and TRBJ2-1, is ETGVTQSPTHLIKTRGQQVTLRCSSQSGHNTVSWYQQALGQGPQFIFQYYREEENGRGNFPPRFSGLQFPNYSSELNVNALELDDSALYLCASSLSRAGSNEQFFGPGTRLTVL.

This chain links TRBV27 with TRBJ2-3, with 8 bases fitting TRBD2. Germline V CDR1 and CDR2: MNHEY, SMNVEV (reference sequence). The CDR3 has 16 residues. The V gene end was trimmed by 8 bases and the J gene end by 0 bases; junction bases not matched to a gene: 10. The chain's CDR3 is CASLKEAGASTDTQYF. The DNA for the CDR3 is TGTGCCAGCCTTAAAGAAGCGGGAGCTAGCACAGATACGCAGTATTTT.

The genes are TRBV19 and TRBJ1-1, with D uncertain. Trimming took 1 base from V and 7 from J, leaving 13 bases between them. The germline gives CDR1 LNHDA, CDR2 SQIVND (reference sequence). The CDR3 is 14 amino acids. The CDR3 region is CASSIGRAGGEAFF. The CDR3 nucleotides read TGTGCCAGTAGTATAGGGCGGGCAGGCGGTGAAGCTTTCTTT.

The chain combines TRBV5-1 with TRBJ2-1; 8 bases agree with TRBD2. CDR1 and CDR2 (germline): SGHRS, YFSETQ. This CDR3 comprises 14 residues. The J segment lost 5 bases and the V segment lost 0 bases, leaving 1 base of the junction unmatched. CDR3 coding DNA: TGCGCCAGCAGCTTGGTACTAGCGGACAATGAGCAGTTCTTC. Translated, it gives CASSLVLADNEQFF. The full variable domain, rest sourced from reference TRBV5-1 and TRBJ2-1, is KAGVTQTPRYLIKTRGQQVTLSCSPISGHRSVSWYQQTPGQGLQFLFEYFSETQRNKGNFPGRFSGRQFSNSRSEMNVSTLELGDSALYLCASSLVLADNEQFFGPGTRLTVL.

This chain uses TRBV19 with TRBJ2-5, with 8 bases aligning to TRBD2. V gave up 8 bases and J gave up 11 bases; unmatched junction bases: 19. From germline, CDR1 is LNHDA and CDR2 SQIVND (reference sequence). The CDR3 extends over 15 amino acids. This CDR3 reads CASAAPGGPTEEQYF. As DNA, the CDR3 is TGTGCCAGTGCGGCGCCGGGAGGGCCAACAGAAGAGCAGTACTTC.

This sequence joins TRBV9 and TRBJ2-1; D is undetermined. The CDR3 consists of 14 residues. Germline V lookup: CDR1 SGDLS, CDR2 YYNGEE. Between the trimmed V and J ends, which lost 3 bases and 0 bases, there was a span of 7 bases. DNA of the CDR3: TGTGCCAGCAGCGGGGCCAACTCCTACAATGAGCAGTTCTTC. The encoded protein is CASSGANSYNEQFF. The variable domain in full, with the rest retrieved from reference TRBV9 and TRBJ2-1, is DSGVTQTPKHLITATGQRVTLRCSPRSGDLSVYWYQQSLDQGLQFLIQYYNGEERAKGNILERFSAQQFPDLHSELNLSSLELGDSALYFCASSGANSYNEQFFGPGTRLTVL.

The CDR3 sequence: CASSLKLEGSTQYF. The CDR3, as DNA: TGTGCCAGCAGCTTAAAGCTAGAGGGTAGTACGCAGTATTTT. The genes are TRBV7-2 and TRBJ2-3, with TRBD2 as a possible D gene (5 bases). The V gene lost 2 bases and the J gene lost 8 bases, with 14 bases spanning the gap. CDR1 is SGHTA, CDR2 FQGNSA, per germline. The CDR3 loop spans 14 amino acids.

The chain is built from TRBV28 and TRBJ1-1; 8 nucleotides match TRBD1. With V trimmed by 7 bases and J by 3 bases, 10 bases remained unmatched. Germline V gene sequence: CDR1 MDHEN, CDR2 SYDVKM. The CDR3 consists of 15 residues. Here the CDR3 DNA reads TGTGCCAGCACCCAGACAGGGGCCGGGGACACTGAAGCTTTCTTT. This encodes CASTQTGAGDTEAFF.

This clone was detected only a few times. The chain links TRBV29-1 to TRBJ2-7; the D gene is possibly TRBD2 (6 bases). The CDR3 totals 10 residues. Germline CDR1 and CDR2: SQVTM and ANQGSEA. The CDR3 DNA reads as TGCAGCGTACTCGAGCGGGTGCTAATCGTC. Translating it yields CSVLERVLIV.

As for this clone: The germline gene is not matched at one end of the junction; a read error may be the cause. CDR3 bases: TGCGCCAGCAGTGGACGGGTGAAGCCTCTGAGCTCCTACGAGCAGCACTTC. Amino acid sequence: CASSGRVKPLSSYEQHF. V and J are TRBV10-1 and TRBJ2-7, with D hard to call. The germline V gene encodes CDR1 WNHNN and CDR2 SYGVQD (reference sequence). The CDR3 consists of 17 residues.

The V gene is TRBV7-3, the J gene TRBJ2-1; 13 bases are a match to TRBD2. Germline V gene sequence: CDR1 SGHTA, CDR2 FQGTGA. This CDR3 spans 22 amino acids. V was clipped by 5 bases and J by 4 bases; unmatched bases: 23. CDR3 DNA sequence: TGTGCCAGCAGCCCGCGGACTAGCGGGAGTATTCTCCGCCGTGATGGGTACAATGAGCAGTTCTTC. This translates into CASSPRTSGSILRRDGYNEQFF.

This clone came up a few times. CDR3 region: CASSNLAGGPYEQYF. Written as DNA, the CDR3 is TGTGCCAGCAGCAACCTAGCGGGAGGGCCCTACGAGCAGTACTTC. This rearrangement joins TRBV7-2 to TRBJ2-7; 12 bases line up with TRBD2. The germline V gene has CDR1 SGHTA and CDR2 FQGNSA. The CDR3 contains 15 residues. With V trimmed by 5 bases and J by 2 bases, 4 bases remained unmatched.